The rows below give T cell receptor beta chains drawn from one sample of a study of PD-1 blockade in classical Hodgkin lymphoma. Repertoires were generated with immunoSEQ multiplex PCR, while TCRdb's copy carries only in-frame clones and drops some. The sample lists roughly 96,000 clones; approximately 94% were seen once. Sequenced material: peripheral blood mononuclear cells (PBMCs), taken before the fourth cycle of nivolumab. The receptors here all came from a human donor with classical Hodgkin lymphoma. Both conserved end residues are part of each CDR3. The order of the fields is clone size, J gene, V gene, D gene, CDR3 DNA, CDR3 protein. D genes are given only for firm matches. A clone size is listed for some rows: how often the clone was seen (once, few, many), or a class if it is expanded.

-,TRBJ1-2,TRBV4-1,TRBD1,TGCGCCAGCAGCCCTAACAGGGGACATGGCTACACCTTC,CASSPNRGHGYTF
-,TRBJ2-6,TRBV7-2,TRBD2,TGTGCCAGCAGCGTGGGACTAGCGGGCTCTGGGGCCAACGTCCTGACTTTC,CASSVGLAGSGANVLTF
-,TRBJ1-1,TRBV7-9,-,TGTGCCAGCAGCTTGGGTGGAGCTGAAGCTTTCTTT,CASSLGGAEAFF
-,TRBJ2-5,TRBV30,TRBD2,TGTGCCTGGAGTGTCGGATCTAGCGGGAGGGCCCGGGAGACCCAGTACTTC,CAWSVGSSGRARETQYF
-,TRBJ2-7,TRBV29-1,TRBD2,TGCAGCGCCGTAGGTCGGACTAGCGGATACGAGCAGTACTTC,CSAVGRTSGYEQYF
-,TRBJ1-3,TRBV19,-,TGTGCCAGTAGTATAACAGACTCTGGAAACACCATATATTTT,CASSITDSGNTIYF
-,TRBJ2-7,TRBV19,TRBD1,TGTGCCAGTAGTATCCGGGACAGGAGGGACGAGCAGTACTTC,CASSIRDRRDEQYF
-,TRBJ1-4,TRBV28,TRBD1,TGTGCCAGCAGGGTGACAGGGGGGCATGAAAAACTGTTTTTT,CASRVTGGHEKLFF
-,TRBJ2-1,TRBV10-1,-,TGCGCCAGCAGTGAACCAGGGAGCTCCTACAATGAGCAGTTCTTC,CASSEPGSSYNEQFF
-,TRBJ1-5,TRBV7-3,-,TGTGCCAGCAGCTTAGATAGGGATCAGCCCCAGCATTTT,CASSLDRDQPQHF
-,TRBJ1-2,TRBV27,-,TGTGCCAGCAGTTTACTCGCAGGGATTAACTATGGCTACACCTTC,CASSLLAGINYGYTF
-,TRBJ2-7,TRBV19,TRBD2,TGTGCCAGTAGTCAGACTAGCGGGAGAGGATACGAGCAGTACTTC,CASSQTSGRGYEQYF
-,TRBJ2-3,TRBV9,TRBD2,TGTGCCAGCAGCCCTTCGGGGGCAATCCTAGCGGGAGATCTAGATACGCAGTATTTT,CASSPSGAILAGDLDTQYF
-,TRBJ2-1,TRBV2,-,TGTGCCAGCAGTCCCGGGGGCTTCGAGGTGGATGAGCAGTTCTTC,CASSPGGFEVDEQFF
-,TRBJ2-5,TRBV9,TRBD2,TGTGCCAGCAGCGTCCCAGCGGGAGGCCAAGAGACCCAGTACTTC,CASSVPAGGQETQYF
-,TRBJ2-1,TRBV20-1,-,TGCAGTACCGCTAGAGTGTCTGAGCAGTTCTTC,CSTARVSEQFF
-,TRBJ2-5,TRBV9,-,TGTGCCAGCAGCGTAGGGGCCGCTAAAAGCCAGGAGACCCAGTACTTC,CASSVGAAKSQETQYF
-,TRBJ2-1,TRBV5-1,TRBD2,TGCGCCAGCAGTTTGGAGGGATTCACTAGCGGGAGGAACAATGAGCAGTTCTTC,CASSLEGFTSGRNNEQFF
-,TRBJ1-5,TRBV16,-,TGTGCCAGCACCATATACCGCCGGGAGATGAATCAGCCCCAGCATTTT,CASTIYRREMNQPQHF
once,TRBJ2-3,TRBV6-1,-,TGTGCCAGCGGAGGGACTTCGGCAGATACGCAGTATTTT,CASGGTSADTQYF
-,TRBJ2-7,TRBV5-1,TRBD2,TGCGCCAGCAGCTGGACTAGCGGGCCCAACGAGCAGTACTTC,CASSWTSGPNEQYF
few,TRBJ2-7,TRBV30,-,TGTGCCTGGAGTGTGTTGGGGACGGTCTACGAGCAGTACTTC,CAWSVLGTVYEQYF
-,TRBJ2-2,TRBV14,TRBD2,TGTGCCAGCAGCCGTTTGACTAGCAGATACACCGGGGAGCTGTTTTTT,CASSRLTSRYTGELFF
-,TRBJ2-1,TRBV19,TRBD2,TGTGCCAGTGGTTACGGGACTAGCCCACACGGGGAGCAGTTCTTC,CASGYGTSPHGEQFF
few,TRBJ1-1,TRBV6-5,-,TGTGCCATTGGTCGGGGGGCGCGAGCTTTCTTT,CAIGRGARAFF
-,TRBJ2-5,TRBV4-1,-,TGCGCCAGCAGCCAAGGGGCCAATGGGCAAGAGACCCAGTACTTC,CASSQGANGQETQYF
-,TRBJ2-5,TRBV4-1,-,TGCGCCAGCAGCCAAGGAACCGGGGGCCAAGAGACCCAGTACTTC,CASSQGTGGQETQYF
-,TRBJ2-1,TRBV5-1,-,TGCGCCAGCAGCTTGGCGTCAGAGGGTGAGCAGTTCTTC,CASSLASEGEQFF
-,TRBJ2-5,TRBV7-7,-,TGTGCCAGCAGCGATTTGCAGGGAGGAAGAGAGACCCAGTACTTC,CASSDLQGGRETQYF
-,TRBJ2-5,TRBV6-1,TRBD2,TGTGCCAGCAGTGAAACTAGCGGGAGGGCCCGGGAGACCCAGTACTTC,CASSETSGRARETQYF
-,TRBJ1-2,TRBV19,TRBD1,TGTGCCAGTAGTACAACAGGGGGTGACCTAGGCTACACCTTC,CASSTTGGDLGYTF
-,TRBJ1-5,TRBV5-4,TRBD1,TGTGCCAGCAGCTTGGGGGCAGGGGGTCCCAATCAGCCCCAGCATTTT,CASSLGAGGPNQPQHF
-,TRBJ2-5,TRBV19,TRBD1,TGTGCCAGTAGTGAGGGGGCGCGCCTTCAAGAGACCCAGTACTTC,CASSEGARLQETQYF
-,TRBJ2-7,TRBV7-9,-,TGTGCCAGCAGCTTGCAGACCTACGAGCAGTACTTC,CASSLQTYEQYF
-,TRBJ2-5,TRBV28,-,TGTGCCAGCAGGATGCTAGCCCAAGAGACCCAGTACTTC,CASRMLAQETQYF
-,TRBJ2-7,TRBV5-1,TRBD1,TGCGCCAGCAGAATTACCGGGACAGGGGGCCTTGAGCAGTACTTC,CASRITGTGGLEQYF
once,TRBJ2-1,TRBV6-4,TRBD1,TGTGCCAGCTCGGGGGACAGGGGATGGAGTGAGCAGTTCTTC,CASSGDRGWSEQFF
-,TRBJ2-6,TRBV6-5,TRBD1,TGTGCCAGCAGTTGGCGGACAGGGTCTGGGGCCAACGTCCTGACTTTC,CASSWRTGSGANVLTF
-,TRBJ2-1,TRBV14,-,TGTGCCAGCAGTACCTACAATGAGCAGTTCTTC,CASSTYNEQFF
-,TRBJ1-1,TRBV27,TRBD1,TGTGCCAGCAGGTCTGGACAGGGGGCGAGGACTGAAGCTTTCTTT,CASRSGQGARTEAFF
-,TRBJ1-1,TRBV28,TRBD1,TGTGCCAGCAGTTTAGCAGGACAGGGTCTACGGATGAACACTGAAGCTTTCTTT,CASSLAGQGLRMNTEAFF
-,TRBJ2-7,TRBV30,-,TGTGCCTGGACACGAGTCGTCGAGCAGTACTTC,CAWTRVVEQYF
-,TRBJ2-7,TRBV19,TRBD2,TGTGCCAGTAAAAATTGCTACCTCGAATCCGGGACTAGCGGGAGAAAAAGGTACGAGCAGTACTTC,CASKNCYLESGTSGRKRYEQYF
-,TRBJ2-1,TRBV19,TRBD2,TGTGCCAGTAGGAGCGGGAGGGCCGGGGATGAGCAGTTCTTC,CASRSGRAGDEQFF
-,TRBJ2-6,TRBV2,-,TGTGCCAGCAAACCGGGCAGGGTCCTCTCTGGGGCCAACGTCCTGACTTTC,CASKPGRVLSGANVLTF
-,TRBJ2-2,TRBV6-6,-,TGTGCCAGCACCCTTACCGGGGAGCTGTTTTTT,CASTLTGELFF
-,TRBJ2-5,TRBV28,-,TGTGCCAGCAGTTTACGAGGGTCAGAGACCCAGTACTTC,CASSLRGSETQYF
-,TRBJ1-2,TRBV30,TRBD1,TGTGCCCGGGGCGGGTCAGGGGGTGTGTATGGCTACACCTTC,CARGGSGGVYGYTF
-,TRBJ2-2,TRBV27,TRBD2,TGTGCCAGCAGTCGACGCCTAGTTACCGGGACTAGCAACACCGGGGAGCTGTTTTTT,CASSRRLVTGTSNTGELFF